The 23 T cell receptor beta chains below were found in one sample sequenced in a study of blood T cell repertoires in COVID-19. The data were produced by immunoSEQ multiplex PCR, yet TCRdb's version contains in-frame clones alone and is incomplete. The table includes roughly 340,000 clones, roughly 89% detected once. Sequenced input: peripheral blood. These receptors originate from a young woman who had recovered from COVID-19.

The chain recombines TRBV6-5 with TRBJ1-1; D may be TRBD1 (6 bases). V lost 7 bases and J lost 3, with 15 bases in between. CDR3 length: 14 amino acids. Germline lookup yields CDR1 MNHEY and CDR2 SVGAGI. As DNA, the CDR3 is TGTGCCAGCACCAAGGCGGGGGCTCACACTGAAGCTTTCTTT. Amino acids: CASTKAGAHTEAFF.

V gene TRBV24-1 combines with J gene TRBJ2-5; weak D call: TRBD2 (5 bases). Per germline, CDR1 KGHDR and CDR2 SFDVKD. CDR3 length: 16 amino acids. Between the trimmed V and J ends, which lost 3 bases and 4 bases, there was a span of 17 bases. The CDR3 DNA reads as TGTGCCACCAGTGATCGACACCGGGGTAAGGGAGAGACCCAGTACTTC. Encoded protein: CATSDRHRGKGETQYF.

The chain links TRBV30 to TRBJ2-1; maybe TRBD2 (5 bases). V lost 1 base, J lost 7 bases, and 5 bases lay in between. The CDR3 contains 11 residues. The V gene's germline CDR1 is GTSNPN and CDR2 SVGIG (reference sequence). CDR3 residues: CAWSGRNEQFF. Written as DNA, the CDR3 is TGTGCCTGGAGTGGGAGGAATGAGCAGTTCTTC. Full variable domain (outside the CDR3, taken from reference TRBV30 and TRBJ2-1): SQTIHQWPATLVQPVGSPLSLECTVEGTSNPNLYWYRQAAGRGLQLLFYSVGIGQISSEVPQNLSASRPQDRQFILSSKKLLLSDSGFYLCAWSGRNEQFFGPGTRLTVL.

The rearrangement uses TRBV14 and TRBJ1-1; D may be TRBD1 (5 bases). Trimming took off 0 bases at V and 0 bases at J, with 20 bases between the two ends. Per the germline V gene, CDR1 is SGHDN and CDR2 is FVKESK. CDR3 length equals 19 residues. In DNA form, the CDR3 reads TGTGCCAGCAGCCAAGATGAAGCAGGGCTCTTATTTTTGAACACTGAAGCTTTCTTT. Encoded protein: CASSQDEAGLLFLNTEAFF.

V gene TRBV7-6 combines with J gene TRBJ2-5; 8 positions match TRBD1. The CDR3 consists of 16 residues. Looked up from germline, CDR1 is SGHVS and CDR2 is FNYEAQ. With V trimmed by 2 bases and J by 2 bases, 7 bases remained unmatched. DNA for the CDR3: TGTGCCAGCAGCTTATGGGCAGGGACAGGACAAGAGACCCAGTACTTC. As protein: CASSLWAGTGQETQYF.

The chain links TRBV5-6 to TRBJ2-7; 11 bases align to TRBD2. This CDR3 is 17 amino acids long. Germline CDR1 SGHDT, CDR2 YYEEEE. The V segment lost 1 base and the J segment 2 bases; nucleotides outside the gene matches: 8. The CDR3 spells CASSLYASGRKTYEQYV. The CDR3 DNA reads TGTGCCAGCAGCTTGTATGCTAGCGGGAGGAAGACCTACGAGCAGTACGTC.

The genes are TRBV5-6 and TRBJ2-2, with a possible D match to TRBD1 (6 bases). This CDR3 spans 14 amino acids. Germline CDR1 reads SGHDT; CDR2 reads YYEEEE. Trimming took 4 bases from V and 3 from J, leaving 10 bases between them. This CDR3 is CASSATGDTGELFF. CDR3 nucleotides: TGTGCCAGCAGCGCGACAGGAGACACCGGGGAGCTGTTTTTT.

This chain uses TRBV5-4 with TRBJ1-2; 9 nucleotides line up with TRBD1. V dropped 3 bases and J dropped 0; count of bases not matched to a gene: 12. The CDR3 sequence is 18 residues long. Germline V gives CDR1 SGHNT, CDR2 YYREEE (reference sequence). The chain's CDR3 is CASSSDLGTGLANYGYTF. The CDR3 DNA reads TGTGCCAGCAGCTCTGACCTAGGGACAGGGCTAGCTAACTATGGCTACACCTTC.

CDR3 protein: CASSPPGGGLYEQYV. The CDR3 nucleotides read TGTGCCAGCAGCCCGCCGGGAGGGGGTTTGTACGAGCAGTACGTC. The J gene is TRBJ2-7, the V gene TRBV11-3, with 8 nucleotides matching TRBD2. The CDR3 is 15 residues long. V dropped 5 bases and J dropped 4; count of bases not matched to a gene: 10. CDR1 and CDR2 (germline): SGHNT, YENEEA.

This chain connects TRBV12-3 or TRBV12-4 to TRBJ2-1, with D possibly matching TRBD2 (5 bases). This CDR3 spans 11 amino acids. V was clipped by 6 bases and J by 14 bases, with 14 bases between them. CDR3 protein: CASSPPAREFF. The CDR3 region has the DNA TGTGCCAGCAGCCCGCCCGCGAGGGAGTTCTTC.

The chain links TRBV9 to TRBJ1-2; perhaps TRBD1 as D (5 bases). Looked up from germline, CDR1 is SGDLS and CDR2 is YYNGEE. V lost 0 bases and J 4 bases, leaving 19 bases between the germline ends. CDR3 size: 17 residues. This CDR3 is CASSVDLSGGGFYGYTF. CDR3 in DNA: TGTGCCAGCAGCGTAGATCTATCGGGCGGGGGATTCTATGGCTACACCTTC. Based on the CDR3 plus reference TRBV9 and TRBJ1-2, the full variable domain is DSGVTQTPKHLITATGQRVTLRCSPRSGDLSVYWYQQSLDQGLQFLIQYYNGEERAKGNILERFSAQQFPDLHSELNLSSLELGDSALYFCASSVDLSGGGFYGYTFGSGTRLTVV.

This chain links TRBV29-1 with TRBJ1-2; 12 nucleotides agree with TRBD1. Trimming at V came to 0 bases and at J to 4 bases, leaving 9 bases not matched to a gene. Germline CDR1 SQVTM, CDR2 ANQGSEA. The CDR3 covers 17 residues. This CDR3 reads CSVEDLSWGQGAYGYTF. The DNA for the CDR3 is TGCAGCGTTGAAGATCTTTCATGGGGACAGGGGGCCTATGGCTACACCTTC.

This chain uses TRBV5-1 with TRBJ2-1; 9 bases agree with TRBD2. This CDR3 spans 14 amino acids. Germline V CDR1 and CDR2: SGHRS, YFSETQ. V shed 5 bases and J 7 bases; nucleotides not matched to a gene: 7. For the CDR3, the DNA is TGCGCCAGCAGTCTCCTAGCGGGGCGAAATGAGCAGTTCTTC. Amino acid sequence: CASSLLAGRNEQFF. Based on the CDR3 plus reference TRBV5-1 and TRBJ2-1, the full variable domain is KAGVTQTPRYLIKTRGQQVTLSCSPISGHRSVSWYQQTPGQGLQFLFEYFSETQRNKGNFPGRFSGRQFSNSRSEMNVSTLELGDSALYLCASSLLAGRNEQFFGPGTRLTVL.

The V gene is TRBV10-2, the J gene TRBJ2-1, with 8 bases matching TRBD2. J was trimmed by 10 bases and V by 6 bases; bases with no gene match: 14. The germline V gene has CDR1 WSHSY and CDR2 SAAADI. There are 15 residues in the CDR3. The CDR3 nucleotides read TGCGCCAGCAGGATAGCGGGGCCCTTCGACTCGGAGCAGTTCTTC. As protein: CASRIAGPFDSEQFF.

The chain carries TRBV27 and TRBJ2-7; 10 bases agree with TRBD1. Trimming removed 6 bases from V and 5 bases from J; junction bases left unmatched: 7. The CDR3 loop spans 14 amino acids. Germline V lookup: CDR1 MNHEY, CDR2 SMNVEV (reference sequence). CDR3 region: CASRPTGTGDEQYV. CDR3 nucleotides: TGTGCCAGCAGACCTACCGGGACAGGGGACGAGCAGTACGTC.

V is TRBV4-3 and J is TRBJ2-1; 10 bases fit TRBD2. The V gene's germline CDR1 is LGHNA and CDR2 YSLEER. V shed 5 bases, J shed 5 bases, and the junction held 6 bases outside the gene matches. This CDR3 is built from 15 residues. The CDR3 DNA follows: TGCGCCAGCAGCGAGAGCGGGGGGGAGGACAATGAGCAGTTCTTC. Amino acids: CASSESGGEDNEQFF.

This chain connects TRBV15 to TRBJ1-4, with D perhaps TRBD1 (6 bases). Germline V lookup: CDR1 LNHNV, CDR2 YYDKDF (reference sequence). V shed 3 bases and J shed 7 bases, with 21 bases lying between them. The CDR3 has 17 amino acids. In DNA, the CDR3 is TGTGCCACCAGCAGGACGGACAGTCTTCGGGGTTCTGAAAAACTGTTTTTT. Encoded protein: CATSRTDSLRGSEKLFF.

The table lists this clone with a count of one. V gene TRBV27 combines with J gene TRBJ1-1; D remains ambiguous. This CDR3 contains 15 residues. With 2 bases removed from V and 7 bases from J, the gap between germline ends came to 17 bases. The V gene's germline CDR1 is MNHEY and CDR2 SMNVEV (reference sequence). DNA for the CDR3: TGTGCCAGCAGTTTAGCGGCCCGTGGAGCCGGTGAAGCTTTCTTT. Encoded protein: CASSLAARGAGEAFF.

This clone was found once. The chain links TRBV29-1 to TRBJ2-1; 8 nucleotides line up with TRBD2. The ends lost 4 bases at V and 5 bases at J; junction bases unmatched: 4. This CDR3 contains 13 residues. Germline V lookup: CDR1 SQVTM, CDR2 ANQGSEA. The CDR3 DNA sequence: TGCAGCGTTGGTCTACTAGCGGACAATGAGCAGTTCTTC. It yields the protein CSVGLLADNEQFF.

This rearrangement joins TRBV27 to TRBJ2-3, with 9 bases lining up with TRBD1. Germline V gene lookup returns CDR1 MNHEY and CDR2 SMNVEV (reference sequence). This CDR3 spans 17 amino acids. V shed 6 bases and J 2 bases; nucleotides not matched to a gene: 12. CDR3 DNA: TGTGCCAGCAGCTTAAGACCGGGACAGGGAGTCACAGATACGCAGTATTTT. It encodes CASSLRPGQGVTDTQYF.

The chain couples TRBV4-3 to TRBJ2-1; 9 bases map to TRBD2. Trimming took 3 bases from V and 3 from J; bases not matched to a gene: 6. This CDR3 contains 16 residues. Germline CDR1 LGHNA, CDR2 YSLEER. The CDR3 spells CASSHGLARLYNEQFF. CDR3 sequence (DNA): TGCGCCAGCAGCCACGGACTAGCGCGCCTCTACAATGAGCAGTTCTTC.

This chain joins TRBV4-3 and TRBJ2-3; 12 bases map to TRBD2. This CDR3 is built from 16 residues. The ends lost 3 bases at V and 2 bases at J; junction bases unmatched: 3. Germline CDR1 and CDR2: LGHNA and YSLEER. The DNA for the CDR3 is TGCGCCAGCAGCCAGACTAGCGGGAGAACCACAGATACGCAGTATTTT. Translated, it gives CASSQTSGRTTDTQYF.

The chain has TRBV15 and TRBJ1-2; D gene unclear. The CDR3 is 14 residues long. CDR1 and CDR2 (germline): LNHNV, YYDKDF (reference sequence). V was cut by 5 bases and J by 8 bases, with 18 bases left in between. The CDR3 coding sequence is TGTGCCACCAGCCTACGCCCTAGTGATAGCGGCTACACCTTC. This sequence encodes CATSLRPSDSGYTF. Full variable domain (remainder filled in from reference TRBV15 and TRBJ1-2): DAMVIQNPRYQVTQFGKPVTLSCSQTLNHNVMYWYQQKSSQAPKLLFHYYDKDFNNEADTPDNFQSRRPNTSFCFLDIRSPGLGDTAMYLCATSLRPSDSGYTFGSGTRLTVV.